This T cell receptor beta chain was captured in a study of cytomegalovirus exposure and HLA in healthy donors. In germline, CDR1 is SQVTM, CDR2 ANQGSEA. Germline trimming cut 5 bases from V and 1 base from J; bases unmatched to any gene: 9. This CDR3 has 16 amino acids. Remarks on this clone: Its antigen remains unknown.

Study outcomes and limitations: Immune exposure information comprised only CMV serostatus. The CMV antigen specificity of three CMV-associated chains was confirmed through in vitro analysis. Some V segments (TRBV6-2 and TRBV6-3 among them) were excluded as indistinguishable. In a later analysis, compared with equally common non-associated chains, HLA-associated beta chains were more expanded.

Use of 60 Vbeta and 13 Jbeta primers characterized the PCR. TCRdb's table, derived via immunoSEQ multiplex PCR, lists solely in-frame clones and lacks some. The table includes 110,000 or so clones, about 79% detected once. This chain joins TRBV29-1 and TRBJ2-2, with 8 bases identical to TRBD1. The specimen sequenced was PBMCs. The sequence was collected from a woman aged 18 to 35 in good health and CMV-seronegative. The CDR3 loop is CSVRIMGTGNTGELFF. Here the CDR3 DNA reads TGCAGCGTTCGAATTATGGGGACAGGGAACACCGGGGAGCTGTTTTTT.